Listed here are 14 T cell receptor beta chains from one sample, sequenced in a study of T cell responses to AZD1222 COVID-19 vaccine (dated by TCRdb to the early 2020s). Libraries came from the immunoSEQ multiplex PCR assay. This immuneACCESS table, as held by TCRdb, lists in-frame sequences with V and J called but not all clones. Of the missing ones, under half trace to an unresolved V gene in checked studies; the others have no known cause. This sample lists some 160,000 clones; approximately 90% were detected once. The ten largest clones capture about 4.2% of the sample. The label giving this sample's time point can be read as: baseline before first vaccination. The source was peripheral blood, collected on day 0 of AZD1222 vaccination. The receptors derive from an adult in good health.

This rearrangement joins TRBV6-5 to TRBJ1-1, with 8 bases aligning to TRBD1. V gave up 6 bases and J gave up 2 bases; unmatched junction bases: 2. Per germline, CDR1 MNHEY and CDR2 SVGAGI. The CDR3 contains 13 residues. CDR3: CASRTGGNTEAFF. The CDR3 DNA follows: TGTGCCAGCAGAACAGGGGGAAACACTGAAGCTTTCTTT.

The chain joins TRBV5-1 to TRBJ2-3; D is uncertain. Trimming removed 6 bases from V and 3 bases from J, with 11 bases in between. CDR3 length: 13 residues. Germline assignment: CDR1 SGHRS and CDR2 YFSETQ. CDR3 residues: CASTPGVTDTQYF. The DNA of the CDR3 is TGCGCCAGCACCCCAGGAGTGACAGATACGCAGTATTTT.

This clone is a singleton in its sample. The V and J genes are TRBV7-3 and TRBJ2-2; D is perhaps TRBD1 or TRBD2 (5 bases each). The CDR3 sequence is 16 residues long. Looked up from germline, CDR1 is SGHTA and CDR2 is FQGTGA. V shed 5 bases and J shed 1 base, with 14 bases lying between them. CDR3 protein: CASSPPGQENTGELFF. Written as DNA, the CDR3 is TGTGCCAGCAGCCCCCCGGGGCAGGAGAACACCGGGGAGCTGTTTTTT. Combining the CDR3 with reference TRBV7-3 and TRBJ2-2 gives the whole variable domain GAGVSQTPSNKVTEKGKYVELRCDPISGHTALYWYRQSLGQGPEFLIYFQGTGAADDSGLPNDRFFAVRPEGSVSTLKIQRTERGDSAVYLCASSPPGQENTGELFFGEGSRLTVL.

The V call is TRBV20-1, the J call TRBJ2-5; a weak D match, TRBD2 (6 bases). Germline V gene data show CDR1 as DFQATT and CDR2 as SNEGSKA (reference sequence). There are 16 residues in the CDR3. Trimming cost V 3 bases and J 2 bases, with 19 bases left between them. The CDR3 DNA reads TGCAGTGCTAGTCGGCACGGAGGGGTTCTGCAAGAGACCCAGTACTTC. Translating gives CSASRHGGVLQETQYF.

The chain employs TRBV2 and TRBJ1-6; no definite D call. CDR1 and CDR2 (germline): SNHLY, FYNNEI. The CDR3 is made up of 13 amino acids. The germline V and J ends were trimmed by 7 bases and 5 bases, with 9 bases remaining between them. CDR3: CASKYVDNSPLHF. The CDR3 nucleotides are TGTGCCAGCAAGTACGTGGATAATTCACCCCTCCACTTT.

The chain combines TRBV7-9 with TRBJ2-1; D gene unclear. V was cut by 2 bases and J by 6 bases, with 5 bases left in between. This CDR3 spans 12 amino acids. CDR1 and CDR2 (germline): SEHNR, FQNEAQ (reference sequence). The CDR3 bases are TGTGCCAGCAGCTTATACCGCAATGAGCAGTTCTTC. Amino acids: CASSLYRNEQFF.

The rearrangement links TRBV2 to TRBJ2-2; 12 bases fit TRBD2. CDR3 length: 18 amino acids. CDR1 is SNHLY, CDR2 FYNNEI, per germline. J was trimmed by 3 bases and V by 6 bases; bases with no gene match: 11. The CDR3 protein is CASSLTSGRYSYTGELFF. For the CDR3, the DNA is TGTGCCAGCAGCCTGACTAGCGGGAGATATTCGTACACCGGGGAGCTGTTTTTT.

The V and J genes are TRBV7-3 and TRBJ2-3; no clear D. The CDR3 runs 13 residues. V lost 3 bases, J lost 3 bases, and 7 bases lay in between. Germline V lookup: CDR1 SGHTA, CDR2 FQGTGA. CDR3 bases: TGTGCCAGCAGCTTCTACACGACAGATACGCAGTATTTT. Translating gives CASSFYTTDTQYF.

This clone has just one count. V is TRBV27 and J is TRBJ2-1; 7 positions agree with TRBD1. Trimming removed 9 bases from V and 3 bases from J; junction bases left unmatched: 11. This CDR3 is 15 amino acids long. Germline CDR1 reads MNHEY; CDR2 reads SMNVEV (reference sequence). Here the CDR3 DNA reads TGTGCCAGTAGCCCGGGACAGACCTTCTACAATGAGCAGTTCTTC. It specifies CASSPGQTFYNEQFF.

J is TRBJ1-2 and V is TRBV5-6, with 10 bases matching TRBD1. The V and J ends lost 3 bases and 1 base, in that order; junction bases with no gene match: 9. Germline CDR1 SGHDT, CDR2 YYEEEE. The CDR3 runs to 17 residues. The CDR3 is CASSSTATGGGNYGYTF. The CDR3 DNA is TGTGCCAGCAGCTCCACAGCGACAGGGGGCGGTAACTATGGCTACACCTTC.

The chain carries TRBV19 and TRBJ1-1, with 8 nucleotides matching TRBD1. The V and J ends lost 5 bases and 8 bases, in that order; junction bases with no gene match: 4. The length of the CDR3 is 12 residues. Looked up from germline, CDR1 is LNHDA and CDR2 is SQIVND (reference sequence). The CDR3 spells CASSLRQGEAFF. DNA for the CDR3: TGTGCCAGTAGTCTTAGACAGGGGGAAGCTTTCTTT.

The J gene is TRBJ2-1, the V gene TRBV27; D is perhaps TRBD1 or TRBD2 (6 bases each). Germline assignment: CDR1 MNHEY and CDR2 SMNVEV (reference sequence). The CDR3 covers 16 residues. V was trimmed by 6 bases and J by 7 bases, leaving 22 bases between them. The DNA of the CDR3 is TGTGCCAGCAGCCCAACCCGGCAGGGGAGGTTTAATGAGCAGTTCTTC. Its translation is CASSPTRQGRFNEQFF.

V usage is TRBV29-1 and J usage is TRBJ1-1; unclear D gene. The CDR3 covers 14 residues. Trimming took off 1 base at V and 0 bases at J, with 9 bases between the two ends. Germline values: CDR1 SQVTM, CDR2 ANQGSEA. The CDR3: CSVEGPAMNTEAFF. CDR3 sequence (DNA): TGCAGCGTTGAAGGCCCAGCGATGAACACTGAAGCTTTCTTT. The variable domain in full, with the rest retrieved from reference TRBV29-1 and TRBJ1-1, is SAVISQKPSRDICQRGTSLTIQCQVDSQVTMMFWYRQQPGQSLTLIATANQGSEATYESGFVIDKFPISRPNLTFSTLTVSNMSPEDSSIYLCSVEGPAMNTEAFFGQGTRLTVV.

V is TRBV5-6 and J is TRBJ1-6, with 8 bases identical to TRBD1. V was clipped by 2 bases and J by 10 bases; unmatched bases: 5. The germline gives CDR1 SGHDT, CDR2 YYEEEE. CDR3 length equals 14 residues. CDR3 DNA sequence: TGTGCCAGCAGCTTAGGACAGGGCGGATCACCCCTCCACTTT. This sequence encodes CASSLGQGGSPLHF. Looking up the rest from reference TRBV5-6 and TRBJ1-6 gives the full variable domain: DAGVTQSPTHLIKTRGQQVTLRCSPKSGHDTVSWYQQALGQGPQFIFQYYEEEERQRGNFPDRFSGHQFPNYSSELNVNALLLGDSALYLCASSLGQGGSPLHFGNGTRLTVT.